This record covers a single T cell receptor (beta chain). Data came from immunoSEQ multiplex PCR; TCRdb stores just in-frame clones and leaves some out. The sample has 80,000 to 95,000 clones, more than 90% seen once; the top ten hold about 1.2%. This entry is derived from a study of T cell changes during pregnancy in multiple sclerosis. The sample in question was peripheral blood, obtained in the second trimester of pregnancy. This clonotype was sampled from a female donor with multiple sclerosis, enrolled in a pregnancy study.

CDR3 loop: CASSNPTGEQYF. CDR3 nucleotide sequence: TGTGCCAGCAGCAATCCGACGGGAGAGCAGTACTTC. The rearrangement joins TRBV7-6 to TRBJ2-7; weak D call: TRBD2 (5 bases). The germline V gene has CDR1 SGHVS and CDR2 FNYEAQ. CDR3 length equals 12 residues. V lost 5 bases and J 7 bases, leaving 12 bases between the germline ends. The variable domain in full, completed from reference TRBV7-6 and TRBJ2-7, reads GAGVSQSPRYKVTKRGQDVALRCDPISGHVSLYWYRQALGQGPEFLTYFNYEAQQDKSGLPNDRFSAERPEGSISTLTIQRTEQRDSAMYRCASSNPTGEQYFGPGTRLTVT.